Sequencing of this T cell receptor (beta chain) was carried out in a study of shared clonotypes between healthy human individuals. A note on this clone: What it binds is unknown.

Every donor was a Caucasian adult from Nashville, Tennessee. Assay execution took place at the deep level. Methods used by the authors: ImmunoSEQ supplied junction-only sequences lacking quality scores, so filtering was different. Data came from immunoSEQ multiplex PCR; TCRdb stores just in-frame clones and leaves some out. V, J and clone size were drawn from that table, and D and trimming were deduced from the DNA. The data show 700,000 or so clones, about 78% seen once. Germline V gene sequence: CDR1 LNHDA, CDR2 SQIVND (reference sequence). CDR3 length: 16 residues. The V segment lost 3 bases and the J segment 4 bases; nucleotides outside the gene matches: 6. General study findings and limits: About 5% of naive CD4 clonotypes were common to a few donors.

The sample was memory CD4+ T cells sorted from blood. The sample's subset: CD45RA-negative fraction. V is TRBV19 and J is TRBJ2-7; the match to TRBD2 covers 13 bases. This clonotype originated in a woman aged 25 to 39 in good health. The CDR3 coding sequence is TGTGCCAGTAGTATCGGGCCGACTAGCGGGAGGTACGAGCAGTACTTC. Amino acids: CASSIGPTSGRYEQYF.